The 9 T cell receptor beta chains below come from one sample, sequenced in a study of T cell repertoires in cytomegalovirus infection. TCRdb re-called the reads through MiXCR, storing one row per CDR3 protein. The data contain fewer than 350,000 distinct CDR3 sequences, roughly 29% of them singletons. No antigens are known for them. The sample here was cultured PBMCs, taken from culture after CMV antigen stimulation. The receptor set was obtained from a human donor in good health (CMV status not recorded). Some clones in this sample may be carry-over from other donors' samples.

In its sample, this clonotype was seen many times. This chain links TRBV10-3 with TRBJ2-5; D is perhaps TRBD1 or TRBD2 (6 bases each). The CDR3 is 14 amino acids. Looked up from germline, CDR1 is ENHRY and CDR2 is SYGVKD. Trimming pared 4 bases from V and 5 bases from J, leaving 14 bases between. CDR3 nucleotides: TGTGCCATCAGTGTGAGGGGGGTCGATGAGACCCAGTACTTC. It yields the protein CAISVRGVDETQYF.

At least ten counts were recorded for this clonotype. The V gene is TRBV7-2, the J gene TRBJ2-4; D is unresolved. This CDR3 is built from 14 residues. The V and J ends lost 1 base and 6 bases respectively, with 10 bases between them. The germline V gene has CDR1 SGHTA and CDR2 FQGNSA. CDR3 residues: CASSLGGPGNIQYF. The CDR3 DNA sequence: TGTGCCAGCAGCTTAGGCGGCCCCGGAAACATTCAGTACTTC.

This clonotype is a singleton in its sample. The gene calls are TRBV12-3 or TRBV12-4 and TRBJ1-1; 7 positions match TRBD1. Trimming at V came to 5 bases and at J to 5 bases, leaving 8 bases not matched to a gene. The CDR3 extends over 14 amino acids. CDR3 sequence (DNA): TGTGCCAGCAGTCGCGGACAGGACATAACTGAAGCTTTCTTT. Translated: CASSRGQDITEAFF.

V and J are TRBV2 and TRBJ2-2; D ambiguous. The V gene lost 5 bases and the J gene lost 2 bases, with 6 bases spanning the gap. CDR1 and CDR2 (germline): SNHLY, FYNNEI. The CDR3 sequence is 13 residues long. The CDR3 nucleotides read TGTGCCAGCAGTCGGGCCAACACCGGGGAGCTGTTTTTT. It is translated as CASSRANTGELFF.

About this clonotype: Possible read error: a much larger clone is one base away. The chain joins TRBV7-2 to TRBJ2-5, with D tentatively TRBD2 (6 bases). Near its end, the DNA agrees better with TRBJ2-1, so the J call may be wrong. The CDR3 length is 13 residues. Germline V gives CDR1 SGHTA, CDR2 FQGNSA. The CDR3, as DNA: TGTGCCAGCAGCTTGACTAGTAAAGAGACCCAGTTCTTC. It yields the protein CASSLTSKETQFF.

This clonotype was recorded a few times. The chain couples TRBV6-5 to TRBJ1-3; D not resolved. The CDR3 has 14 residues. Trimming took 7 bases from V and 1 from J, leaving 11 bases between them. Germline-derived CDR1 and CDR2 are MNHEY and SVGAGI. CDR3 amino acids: CASIGPISGNTIYF. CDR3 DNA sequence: TGTGCCAGCATCGGCCCAATATCTGGAAACACCATATATTTT.

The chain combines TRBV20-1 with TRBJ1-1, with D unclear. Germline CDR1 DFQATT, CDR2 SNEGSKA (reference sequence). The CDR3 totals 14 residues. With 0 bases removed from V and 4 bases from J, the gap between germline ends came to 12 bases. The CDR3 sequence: CSARDGVVVTEAFF. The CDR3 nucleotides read TGCAGTGCTAGAGACGGAGTTGTGGTCACTGAAGCTTTCTTT.

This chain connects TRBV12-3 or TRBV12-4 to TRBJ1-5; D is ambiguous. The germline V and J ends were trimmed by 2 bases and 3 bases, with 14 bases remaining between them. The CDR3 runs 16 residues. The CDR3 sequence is CASSLKPRRNNQPQHF. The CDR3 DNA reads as TGTGCCAGCAGTTTAAAGCCCCGTCGGAACAATCAGCCCCAGCATTTT.

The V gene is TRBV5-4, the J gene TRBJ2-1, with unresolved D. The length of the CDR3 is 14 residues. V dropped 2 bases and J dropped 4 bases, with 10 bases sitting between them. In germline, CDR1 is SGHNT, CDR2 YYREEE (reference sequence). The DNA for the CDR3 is TGTGCCAGCAGCTTATCGATTGAATACAATGAGCAGTTCTTC. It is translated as CASSLSIEYNEQFF. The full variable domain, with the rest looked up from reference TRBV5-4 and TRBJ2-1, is ETGVTQSPTHLIKTRGQQVTLRCSSQSGHNTVSWYQQALGQGPQFIFQYYREEENGRGNFPPRFSGLQFPNYSSELNVNALELDDSALYLCASSLSIEYNEQFFGPGTRLTVL.